Described below is a single T cell receptor beta chain sequence and its context. Its antigen remains unidentified. This record belongs to a study of vaccination and CD4 T cells after COVID-19. Study-level background: Four females and six males made up the convalescents, with two Hispanic. Stimulation of cells relied on overlapping spike peptides derived from SARS-CoV-2, HCoV-NL63, HCoV-OC43 and HCoV-229E.

Sequenced with the Oncomine TCR Beta short-read assay was DNA taken from cultured CD4+ T cells. MiXCR, applied by TCRdb to the PCR reads, yields one record per CDR3 protein. This table holds some 15,000 distinct CDR3 sequences, over 45% found once. The ends lost 7 bases at V and 2 bases at J; junction bases unmatched: 5. Germline lookup yields CDR1 SQVTM and CDR2 ANQGSEA. The CDR3 covers 13 residues. As for time point: late sampling 161 to 241 days after vaccination in a few convalescent patients. Treatment described: roughly 10-day PBMC culture with coronavirus spike peptide pools or control peptides (ViraFEST assay). ViraFEST stimulated the growth of antigen-specific T cells using peptide pools and subsequently profiled their TCRs by sequencing.

The rearrangement links TRBV29-1 to TRBJ1-2; 9 bases are shared with TRBD1. The receptor was derived from a human donor who had recovered from COVID-19. Sequenced here: CD4+ T cells from blood, cultured in vitro, sampled about 7 months after SARS-CoV-2 vaccination. For the CDR3, the DNA is TGCAGCGCCGGGACAGGGCGGAACTATGGCTACACCTTC. Amino acids: CSAGTGRNYGYTF. The whole variable domain, remainder taken from reference TRBV29-1 and TRBJ1-2, is SAVISQKPSRDICQRGTSLTIQCQVDSQVTMMFWYRQQPGQSLTLIATANQGSEATYESGFVIDKFPISRPNLTFSTLTVSNMSPEDSSIYLCSAGTGRNYGYTFGSGTRLTVV.